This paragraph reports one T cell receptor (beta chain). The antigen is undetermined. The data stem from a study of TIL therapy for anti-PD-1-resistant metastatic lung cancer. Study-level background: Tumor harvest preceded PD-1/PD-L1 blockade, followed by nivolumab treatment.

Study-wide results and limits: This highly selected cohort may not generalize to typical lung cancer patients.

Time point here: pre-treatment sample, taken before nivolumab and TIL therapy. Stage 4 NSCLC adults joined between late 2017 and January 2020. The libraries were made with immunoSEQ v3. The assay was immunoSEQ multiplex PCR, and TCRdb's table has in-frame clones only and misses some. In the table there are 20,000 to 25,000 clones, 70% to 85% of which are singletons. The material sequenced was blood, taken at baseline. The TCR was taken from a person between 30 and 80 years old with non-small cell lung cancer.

The DNA of the CDR3 is TGTGCCAGCAGCTTTGAGGGGGGCCATCAGCCCCAGCATTTT. It translates to CASSFEGGHQPQHF. The chain uses TRBV9 and TRBJ1-5; possible D gene TRBD1, 6 bases. Germline V lookup: CDR1 SGDLS, CDR2 YYNGEE. The CDR3 runs 14 residues. Trimming pared 4 bases from V and 5 bases from J, leaving 13 bases between. The variable domain in full, completed from reference TRBV9 and TRBJ1-5, reads DSGVTQTPKHLITATGQRVTLRCSPRSGDLSVYWYQQSLDQGLQFLIQYYNGEERAKGNILERFSAQQFPDLHSELNLSSLELGDSALYFCASSFEGGHQPQHFGDGTRLSIL.